The 28 T cell receptor beta chains below were found in one sample sequenced in a study of blood T cell repertoires in COVID-19. Produced via immunoSEQ multiplex PCR; TCRdb's table is partial and in-frame only. The sample has under 200,000 clones; over 75% are singletons. The specimen was peripheral blood. Every receptor here comes from a man in his 70s with active or convalescent COVID-19.

This clone appeared a few times. This chain uses TRBV11-3 with TRBJ2-2; D is perhaps TRBD2 (6 bases). Germline V gene lookup returns CDR1 SGHNT and CDR2 YENEEA. This CDR3 contains 13 residues. V gave up 4 bases and J gave up 6 bases, with 9 bases separating them. CDR3 bases: TGTGCCAGCAGCTCCCGGAGGGCCGGGGAGCTGTTTTTT. Translating it yields CASSSRRAGELFF.

This chain links TRBV4-2 with TRBJ2-2, with 7 bases aligning to TRBD1. The junction had 8 bases not matched to a gene; V was cut back by 2 bases and J by 5 bases. This CDR3 is 16 amino acids long. Germline lookup yields CDR1 LGHNA and CDR2 YNFKEQ. The CDR3 sequence is CASSQTPGGMTGELFF. As DNA, the CDR3 is TGTGCCAGCAGCCAAACACCAGGGGGTATGACCGGGGAGCTGTTTTTT.

The sample holds a few counts of this clone. V and J are TRBV29-1 and TRBJ1-4; a possible D gene is TRBD1 (6 bases). Germline loops: CDR1 SQVTM, CDR2 ANQGSEA. The CDR3 totals 13 residues. V was cut by 8 bases and J by 8 bases, with 18 bases left in between. This CDR3 reads CSYSGGGAEKLFF. CDR3 DNA sequence: TGCAGCTACTCGGGAGGGGGGGCGGAAAAACTGTTTTTT.

V usage is TRBV30 and J usage is TRBJ2-1, with TRBD1 identical over 8 bases. The CDR3 runs 13 residues. V lost 4 bases, J lost 6 bases, and 5 bases stayed unmatched. Germline values: CDR1 GTSNPN, CDR2 SVGIG (reference sequence). The CDR3 reads CAWKQGAANEQFF. CDR3 coding DNA: TGTGCCTGGAAGCAGGGGGCGGCCAATGAGCAGTTCTTC.

The chain joins TRBV12-5 to TRBJ2-2; D is uncertain. CDR1 and CDR2 from the germline V gene are LGHNT and FRNRAP. This CDR3 comprises 15 residues. Trimming stripped 3 bases from V and 5 bases from J, with 13 bases between. The CDR3 DNA follows: TGTGCTAGTGGTTTCGGAAATCGGGTAACCGGGGAGCTGTTTTTT. It is translated as CASGFGNRVTGELFF.

This chain connects TRBV6-5 to TRBJ2-5; the D gene is possibly TRBD1 (5 bases). The CDR3 is 14 residues long. V was shortened by 6 bases and J by 2 bases, with 13 bases between the two germline ends. Germline values: CDR1 MNHEY, CDR2 SVGAGI. The CDR3 reads CASRLQGGQETQYF. The CDR3 bases are TGTGCCAGCAGGCTCCAGGGTGGGCAAGAGACCCAGTACTTC.

The table lists this clone with a count of one. The CDR3 loop reads CASSRSGGDGYTF. The CDR3 DNA sequence: TGTGCCAGCAGCCGTAGCGGGGGTGATGGCTACACCTTC. The chain combines TRBV5-5 with TRBJ1-2, with D perhaps matching TRBD1 (5 bases). The CDR3 is made up of 13 amino acids. Trimming pared 4 bases from V and 6 bases from J, leaving 13 bases between. Looked up from germline, CDR1 is SGHKS and CDR2 is YYEKEE (reference sequence).

The table lists this clone with a count of one. The V gene is TRBV9, the J gene TRBJ2-1; possibly TRBD2 for D (6 bases). The CDR3 sequence is 18 residues long. Trimming cost V 0 bases and J 2 bases, with 18 bases left between them. Germline V gene data show CDR1 as SGDLS and CDR2 as YYNGEE. CDR3 residues: CASSVGLGGRKTYNEQFF. The CDR3 bases are TGTGCCAGCAGCGTAGGATTGGGAGGACGGAAGACCTACAATGAGCAGTTCTTC.

V usage is TRBV6-6 and J usage is TRBJ1-5, with D possibly TRBD1 on 6 matching bases. The CDR3 spans 16 residues. V lost 6 bases and J lost 0, with 15 bases in between. CDR1 is MNHNY, CDR2 SVGAGI, per germline (reference sequence). CDR3 in DNA: TGTGCCAGCAGAGTCGCGGGGGGCTATAGCAATCAGCCCCAGCATTTT. This encodes CASRVAGGYSNQPQHF.

V and J are TRBV12-3 or TRBV12-4 and TRBJ2-1; 10 bases are a match to TRBD2. There are 13 residues in the CDR3. The trim removed 4 bases at V and 12 bases at J, leaving 6 bases unmatched. CDR3 nucleotides: TGTGCCAGCAGTTCGTCTAGCGGGAGTGTGCAGTTCTTC. This sequence encodes CASSSSSGSVQFF.

This clone was found once. The chain combines TRBV6-2 or TRBV6-3 with TRBJ2-5, with a weak D call TRBD1 (5 bases). The length of the CDR3 is 14 residues. Deletions cut 5 bases from V and 3 bases from J, with 13 bases between. The germline V gene has CDR1 MNHEY and CDR2 SVGEGT. The CDR3 region has the DNA TGTGCCAGCAGTACGTGGGGCACCGAAGAGACCCAGTACTTC. Translation: CASSTWGTEETQYF.

The rearrangement links TRBV27 to TRBJ1-1; weak D call: TRBD1 (6 bases). CDR1 MNHEY and CDR2 SMNVEV come from the germline V gene (reference sequence). V dropped 5 bases and J dropped 7 bases, with 26 bases sitting between them. CDR3 length equals 17 residues. In DNA, the CDR3 is TGTGCCAGCAGTGCTACTCCCATTCCCGGGACATATAATGAAGCTTTCTTT. It specifies CASSATPIPGTYNEAFF.

This clone showed up just a few times. The chain recombines TRBV30 with TRBJ2-5, with TRBD1 as a possible D gene (6 bases). Germline values: CDR1 GTSNPN, CDR2 SVGIG (reference sequence). There are 15 residues in the CDR3. Trimming removed 3 bases from V and 7 bases from J, with 21 bases in between. CDR3 in DNA: TGTGCCTGGAGCCGCAACAAGGGGGAGCTGGCGACCCAGTACTTC. Translation gives CAWSRNKGELATQYF.

This clone was seen a single time. The V gene is TRBV6-1, the J gene TRBJ1-3; no definite D call. CDR3 size: 18 residues. The V gene's germline CDR1 is MNHNS and CDR2 SASEGT. The ends were cut back, 1 base at V and 0 bases at J, with 16 bases in the middle. CDR3 DNA: TGTGCCAGCAGTGAAGTACCCCGCAGTAGCAGCTCTGGAAACACCATATATTTT. Encoded protein: CASSEVPRSSSSGNTIYF.

The chain links TRBV7-9 to TRBJ2-1, with 7 bases identical to TRBD2. The CDR3 length is 14 residues. Germline V CDR1 and CDR2: SEHNR, FQNEAQ (reference sequence). V dropped 3 bases and J dropped 6; count of bases not matched to a gene: 5. CDR3 sequence: CASSFGAGANEQFF. DNA of the CDR3: TGTGCCAGCAGCTTTGGTGCGGGAGCCAATGAGCAGTTCTTC.

The chain uses TRBV6-5 and TRBJ1-1; 9 bases align to TRBD1. Germline values: CDR1 MNHEY, CDR2 SVGAGI. With 0 bases clipped from V and 4 bases from J, the junction kept 6 bases outside the gene matches. The CDR3 has 16 amino acids. This CDR3 is CASSYSLQGAVTEAFF. In DNA form, the CDR3 reads TGTGCCAGCAGTTACTCACTACAGGGGGCGGTCACTGAAGCTTTCTTT.

The V gene is TRBV19, the J gene TRBJ2-1; the D gene is possibly TRBD2 (6 bases). V was trimmed by 6 bases and J by 15 bases, leaving 15 bases between them. The germline V gene encodes CDR1 LNHDA and CDR2 SQIVND (reference sequence). The CDR3 has 11 residues. CDR3 amino acids: CASSRGLSTFF. In nucleotides, the CDR3 is TGTGCCAGTAGCCGGGGACTGAGTACGTTCTTC.

The V and J genes are TRBV19 and TRBJ2-3; D gene ambiguous. The germline gives CDR1 LNHDA, CDR2 SQIVND (reference sequence). The CDR3 consists of 14 residues. Trimming removed 3 bases at V and 4 bases at J, with 11 bases between. The chain's CDR3 is CASSIGRLADTQYF. CDR3 bases: TGTGCCAGTAGTATCGGTCGCCTCGCAGATACGCAGTATTTT. Full variable domain (rest looked up from reference TRBV19 and TRBJ2-3): DGGITQSPKYLFRKEGQNVTLSCEQNLNHDAMYWYRQDPGQGLRLIYYSQIVNDFQKGDIAEGYSVSREKKESFPLTVTSAQKNPTAFYLCASSIGRLADTQYFGPGTRLTVL.

This chain joins TRBV19 and TRBJ2-2; D uncertain. Per germline, CDR1 LNHDA and CDR2 SQIVND (reference sequence). The CDR3 consists of 15 residues. V dropped 3 bases and J dropped 1 base, with 9 bases sitting between them. The CDR3 sequence: CASSISAGNTGELFF. The CDR3 bases are TGTGCCAGTAGTATTTCGGCAGGGAACACCGGGGAGCTGTTTTTT.

The chain has TRBV6-6 and TRBJ1-5; 8 nucleotides line up with TRBD1. The germline gives CDR1 MNHNY, CDR2 SVGAGI (reference sequence). Losses at the gene ends were 4 bases for V and 7 bases for J; bases not matched to a gene: 9. The CDR3 totals 15 residues. The CDR3: CASSLDRAVRQPQHF. CDR3 DNA sequence: TGTGCCAGCAGTTTGGACAGGGCCGTGAGGCAGCCCCAGCATTTT.

The chain carries TRBV18 and TRBJ2-1, with 14 bases lining up with TRBD2. This CDR3 region has 15 residues. Germline V gene sequence: CDR1 KGHSH, CDR2 LQKENI. Germline trimming cut 3 bases from V and 8 bases from J; bases unmatched to any gene: 3. CDR3 DNA: TGTGCCAGCTCACCCGGACTAGCGGGAGGCTATGAGCAGTTCTTC. This encodes CASSPGLAGGYEQFF.

The V gene is TRBV5-4, the J gene TRBJ1-2, with TRBD1 matching over 12 bases. Trimming cost V 4 bases and J 7 bases; bases outside gene matches: 2. The CDR3 consists of 13 residues. Per the germline V gene, CDR1 is SGHNT and CDR2 is YYREEE (reference sequence). DNA for the CDR3: TGTGCCAGCAGCGTGGGACAGGGGGCTGGCTACACCTTC. Translated: CASSVGQGAGYTF.

This sequence joins TRBV28 and TRBJ1-2, with unresolved D. The CDR3 consists of 12 residues. The V gene lost 7 bases and the J gene lost 4 bases, with 10 bases spanning the gap. The V gene's germline CDR1 is MDHEN and CDR2 SYDVKM. CDR3 sequence (DNA): TGTGCCAGCACCAGTACAGTCTATGGCTACACCTTC. This translates into CASTSTVYGYTF.

V usage is TRBV29-1 and J usage is TRBJ2-1; 11 bases map to TRBD2. Losses at the gene ends were 5 bases for V and 8 bases for J; bases not matched to a gene: 5. Germline CDR1 SQVTM, CDR2 ANQGSEA. This CDR3 comprises 13 residues. The CDR3 is CSVLAGGRDEQFF. CDR3 in DNA: TGCAGCGTTCTAGCGGGAGGTAGGGATGAGCAGTTCTTC.

The rearrangement uses TRBV10-1 and TRBJ1-2; no clear D gene. Trimming shortened V by 3 bases and J by 4 bases, and 6 bases separated the two germline ends. Germline lookup yields CDR1 WNHNN and CDR2 SYGVQD (reference sequence). This CDR3 region has 12 residues. CDR3 protein: CASSDQAYGYTF. The DNA for the CDR3 is TGCGCCAGCAGTGATCAGGCCTATGGCTACACCTTC.

This clone appeared a few times. The chain carries TRBV28 and TRBJ2-1; 12 bases match TRBD2. V was pared by 6 bases and J by 15 bases, with 6 bases of the junction left unmatched. The length of the CDR3 is 12 residues. The germline gives CDR1 MDHEN, CDR2 SYDVKM. The CDR3 loop is CASSGLAGPGFF. CDR3 in DNA: TGTGCCAGCAGCGGACTAGCGGGGCCGGGGTTCTTC.

This clone was detected once. The chain is built from TRBV6-2 or TRBV6-3 and TRBJ2-2, with a weak D call TRBD1 (6 bases). Trimming stripped 2 bases from V and 6 bases from J, with 10 bases between. Germline CDR1 is MNHEY and CDR2 is SVGEGT. CDR3 length equals 14 residues. CDR3 bases: TGTGCCAGCAGTTACAATCAGGGGTCCGGGGAGCTGTTTTTT. Translation: CASSYNQGSGELFF.

The chain employs TRBV29-1 and TRBJ1-1, with 10 nucleotides matching TRBD1. CDR1 and CDR2 from the germline V gene are SQVTM and ANQGSEA. This CDR3 comprises 13 residues. The ends lost 5 bases at V and 4 bases at J; junction bases unmatched: 4. The CDR3 reads CSVSGTGVTEAFF. In DNA form, the CDR3 reads TGCAGCGTTTCCGGGACAGGGGTCACTGAAGCTTTCTTT.